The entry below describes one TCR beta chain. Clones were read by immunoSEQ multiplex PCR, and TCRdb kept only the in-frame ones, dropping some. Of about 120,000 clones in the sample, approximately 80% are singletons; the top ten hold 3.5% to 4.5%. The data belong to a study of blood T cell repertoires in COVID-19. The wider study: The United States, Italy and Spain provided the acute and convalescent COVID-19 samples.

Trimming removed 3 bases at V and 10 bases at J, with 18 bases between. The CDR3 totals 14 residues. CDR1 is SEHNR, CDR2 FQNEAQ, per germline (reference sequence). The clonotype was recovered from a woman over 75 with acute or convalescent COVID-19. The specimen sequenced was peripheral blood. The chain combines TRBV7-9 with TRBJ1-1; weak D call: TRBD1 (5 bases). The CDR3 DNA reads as TGTGCCAGCAGCTTGGATATCAGGGTATCGGGAGCTTTCTTT. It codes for CASSLDIRVSGAFF.